This TCR beta chain was profiled in a study of OX40 agonist ivuxolimab in advanced cancers. Overall study: Ivuxolimab, which is an agonistic anti-OX40 (CD134) antibody, was administered to the patients. The study's findings and limits: CD8+ T cells were the subset that, on average, had more expanded clones than CD4+.

Produced via immunoSEQ multiplex PCR; TCRdb's table is partial and in-frame only. The repertoire holds tens of thousands of clones, around four fifths seen once, with 21% in the top ten. Concerning this clone itself: Its antigen is still unknown.

This specimen was CD4+ or CD8+ T cells sorted from blood, taken in a trial of the OX40 agonist ivuxolimab. This clonotype was sampled from an adult with an advanced solid tumor such as melanoma, head and neck, liver or kidney cancer.

CDR3: CASSSQLVSNQPQHF. The CDR3 coding sequence is TGTGCCAGCAGTTCACAACTGGTTAGCAATCAGCCCCAGCATTTT. The rearrangement uses TRBV28 and TRBJ1-5; D gene unclear. The CDR3 is 15 residues long. Deletions cut 4 bases from V and 0 bases from J, with 10 bases between. CDR1 is MDHEN, CDR2 SYDVKM, per germline.